This T cell receptor (beta chain) was retrieved from a study of technical replicates of blood from a handful of donors. The V and J ends lost 4 bases and 4 bases, in that order; junction bases with no gene match: 3. The germline V gene has CDR1 MGHDK and CDR2 SYGVNS. This CDR3 is built from 15 residues. This clone was found once. The table came from immunoSEQ multiplex PCR; TCRdb's copy has only in-frame clones and leaves some out. The table has tens of thousands of clones, 95% seen once. The origin of this receptor is a human donor in good health. This chain connects TRBV25-1 to TRBJ2-2, with 10 bases matching TRBD2. The sample taken for sequencing was T cells isolated from PBMCs. This CDR3 reads CASSVPSGSTGELFF. The CDR3 DNA follows: TGTGCCAGCAGTGTTCCTAGCGGGAGCACCGGGGAGCTGTTTTTT.